This TCR beta chain appears in the sequencing data of a study of Ad26.COV2.S vaccination and SARS-CoV-2 variants (dated by TCRdb to the early 2020s). For the study in its entirety: Vaccine-arm donors came from COV1001, a multicentre, randomized, double-blind, placebo-controlled phase I-IIa trial of Ad26.COV2.S in healthy adults. Ad26.COV2.S was administered intramuscularly at a dose of 5x10^10 or 1x10^11 viral particles, either as one shot or as two shots given 56 days apart. TCRbeta repertoire sequencing served as the tool for gauging how specific and how broad the SARS-CoV-2-reactive T cell receptors were following Ad26.COV2.S vaccination. The TCR-sequenced set comprised around 30 samples: some 20 Ad26.COV2.S vaccine recipients, 5 placebo recipients and 8 SARS-CoV-2 convalescent individuals. Trial participants were randomized into five groups of five, in which low-dose or high-dose Ad26.COV2.S was given once or twice, or placebo was given on both occasions. Investigators did not know the trial group allocation while performing experiments and assessing outcomes.

The treatment or condition tag for this specimen amounts to: some 19 received Ad26.COV2.S at low or high dose, single or two shots; 5 received placebo; per-sample allocation not given. Repertoires of vaccine and placebo recipients were sequenced from samples collected on day 63 after the first injection. In Cohort 1b, around 25 adults aged 18-55 years were enrolled at a single site in Boston, USA, between 29 July and 7 August 2020. As a vaccine, Ad26.COV2.S was a replication-incompetent adenovirus type 26 vector that expressed a prefusion-stabilized SARS-CoV-2 spike protein derived from the original Wuhan strain. The trim is 2 bases for V and 8 bases for J, with a gap of 14 bases between the germline ends. From a lookup of the germline V gene, CDR1 and CDR2 are SGDLS and YYNGEE. From the cysteine through the phenylalanine, the CDR3 covers 14 amino acids. The kept DNA is CDR3 alone, 42 bases in frame from the first base.

What the study reported, not specific to this receptor: Vaccine and placebo recipients had comparable non-spike TCR breadth, which fits with the vaccine containing only spike. Ad26.COV2.S recipients had higher spike-specific TCR breadth than placebo recipients (P = 0.0014). Substantial breadth of spike-specific CD8+ and CD4+ T cell responses was reported after vaccination. Comparing responses between vaccine doses or regimens was not something the study was powered to do. It was noted by the authors that total T cell responses may have been underestimated by the TCR breadth and depth analyses.

TCRbeta CDR3 regions were sequenced with the immunoSEQ Assay. After extraction, genomic DNA underwent amplification by bias-controlled multiplex PCR, followed by high-throughput sequencing. As for the original processing: To quantify the absolute abundance of each unique TCRbeta CDR3 region, sequences were collapsed and filtered. T cell fraction was estimated by normalizing TCRbeta template counts to usable DNA, with usable DNA measured through amplification of reference genes found in all nucleated cells. Repertoire TCRs were annotated as SARS-CoV-2-specific when V gene, CDR3 amino acid sequence and J gene were exactly matched to a known reactive TCR set. The reference SARS-CoV-2 TCR set was derived from MIRA and filtered for enrichment in COVID-19-positive ImmuneCODE repertoires, a step that removed public or cross-reactive TCRs. Using the MIRA antigens, annotated TCRs were further analysed by specific ORF or by position within an ORF. Breadth was defined as annotated unique rearrangements over total unique productive rearrangements; depth was the summed frequency of those rearrangements. TCR breadth was compared between groups using two-sided Wilcoxon rank-sum tests. This immuneACCESS table, as held by TCRdb, lists in-frame sequences with V and J called but not all clones. Of the missing ones, under half trace to an unresolved V gene in checked studies; the others have no known cause. V and J calls and clone size come straight from that table; D and trimming were deduced from the DNA. The sample table contains 250,000 or so clones; only one count was recorded for around 88% of them. Jointly, the top ten make up just under 3% of the sample.

In the case of this clone: Which antigen it targets is not known. There are no base qualities to consult, and no much larger clone falls within one base.

The material was peripheral blood, obtained in a trial of Ad26.COV2.S vaccine versus placebo. The chain couples TRBV9 to TRBJ2-1; too little of a D gene remains to name it. This receptor was taken from a person aged 18-65 years who received the Ad26.COV2.S COVID-19 vaccine or a placebo. The CDR3 is CASSVTLHEDEQFF. Read as DNA, the sequence is TGTGCCAGCAGCGTGACCCTGCACGAAGATGAGCAGTTCTTC.